This T cell receptor beta chain was recorded in a study of cytomegalovirus exposure and HLA in healthy donors. Notes on the study in general: Most of the TCR beta V segments (in an earlier analysis) were productive either about 90% or about 30% of the time. Beyond CMV serostatus, there was no information to go on about immune exposure. The authors excluded some V segments, including TRBV6-2 and TRBV6-3, as indistinguishable. Upon later analysis, TCR association rates were observed to vary by HLA locus, being highest for DRB1 and lowest for HLA-C.

This CDR3 is built from 13 residues. V dropped 6 bases and J dropped 7; count of bases not matched to a gene: 4. Germline V gives CDR1 SGHNT, CDR2 YYREEE (reference sequence). Concerning this clone: Its antigen remains unidentified.

With 60 Vbeta and 13 Jbeta primers, the PCR was carried out. Clones were read by immunoSEQ multiplex PCR, and TCRdb kept only the in-frame ones, dropping some. The specimen's table records around 140,000 clones. Source material: PBMCs. The TCR originated in a woman aged 40-49 years in good health and CMV-seronegative. The V gene is TRBV5-4, the J gene TRBJ1-6; 7 nucleotides match TRBD1. CDR3 coding DNA: TGTGCCAGCAATTACAGGGGAAATTCACCCCTCCACTTT. Amino acid sequence: CASNYRGNSPLHF.